This TCR beta chain was found in a study of regulatory T cells in long-lasting Graves disease. In its sample, this clonotype was seen once. Investigators prepared the TCR beta libraries by applying iRepertoire HTBI primers and Arm-PCR of CDR3 regions. TCRdb recomputed calls from the multiplex PCR reads with MiXCR, one row per CDR3 protein. The sample holds about 560,000 distinct CDR3 sequences, 15% to 20% seen once. The time point: newly diagnosed GD, antithyroid drugs for less than 3 months. PBMCs were the source of the RNA used for TCR sequencing. After removal of 1 base from V and 7 bases from J, the junction contained 8 bases not matched to a gene. The CDR3 runs 15 residues. The V gene's germline CDR1 is SGHRS and CDR2 YFSETQ. These data were also filed under a second study, of T cells in Graves' hyperthyroidism and ophthalmopathy.

The sample in question was peripheral blood mononuclear cells (PBMCs), obtained at new diagnosis, from a patient treated with antithyroid drugs. J is TRBJ1-2 and V is TRBV5-1; 9 bases match TRBD1. This receptor was taken from a young man with Graves disease. The CDR3: CASSLRGTGRRGYTF. For the CDR3, the DNA is TGCGCCAGCAGCTTGAGGGGGACAGGGCGTCGTGGCTACACCTTC. The full variable domain, in which reference TRBV5-1 and TRBJ1-2 provide the parts outside the CDR3, is KAGVTQTPRYLIKTRGQQVTLSCSPISGHRSVSWYQQTPGQGLQFLFEYFSETQRNKGNFPGRFSGRQFSNSRSEMNVSTLELGDSALYLCASSLRGTGRRGYTFGSGTRLTVV.